This entry features one TCR beta chain sequence. This entry belongs to a study of shared clonotypes between healthy human individuals. The data were produced by immunoSEQ multiplex PCR, yet TCRdb's version contains in-frame clones alone and is incomplete. Of around 1.4 million clones in the sample, just under 99% were seen once. CDR3 length: 15 amino acids. Germline V gene sequence: CDR1 LNHDA, CDR2 SQIVND (reference sequence). V shed 5 bases and J shed 3 bases, with 14 bases lying between them. The sequenced material came from naive CD4+ T cells sorted from blood. The subset was: CD45RA+ positively selected. This TCR was recovered from a man younger than 40 in good health. The chain is built from TRBV19 and TRBJ1-3; a possible D gene is TRBD1 (5 bases). CDR3 nucleotide sequence: TGTGCCAGTAGTCCTTTGGGGGACCTTGGAAACACCATATATTTT. Residues: CASSPLGDLGNTIYF. The variable domain in full, with the rest retrieved from reference TRBV19 and TRBJ1-3, is DGGITQSPKYLFRKEGQNVTLSCEQNLNHDAMYWYRQDPGQGLRLIYYSQIVNDFQKGDIAEGYSVSREKKESFPLTVTSAQKNPTAFYLCASSPLGDLGNTIYFGEGSWLTVV.